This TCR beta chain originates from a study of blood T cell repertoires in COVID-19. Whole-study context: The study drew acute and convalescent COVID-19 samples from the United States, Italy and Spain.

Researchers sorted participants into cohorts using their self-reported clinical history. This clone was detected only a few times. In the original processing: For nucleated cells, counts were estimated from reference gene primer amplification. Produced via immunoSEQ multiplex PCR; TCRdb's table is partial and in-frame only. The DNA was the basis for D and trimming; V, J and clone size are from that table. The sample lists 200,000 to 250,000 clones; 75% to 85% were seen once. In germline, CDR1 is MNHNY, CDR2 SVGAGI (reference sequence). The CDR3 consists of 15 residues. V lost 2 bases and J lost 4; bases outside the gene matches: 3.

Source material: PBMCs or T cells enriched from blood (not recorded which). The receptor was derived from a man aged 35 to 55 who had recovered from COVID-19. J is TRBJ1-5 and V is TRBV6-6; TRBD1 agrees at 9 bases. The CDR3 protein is CASSYEQGANQPQHF. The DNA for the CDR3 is TGTGCCAGCAGTTACGAACAGGGGGCTAATCAGCCCCAGCATTTT.